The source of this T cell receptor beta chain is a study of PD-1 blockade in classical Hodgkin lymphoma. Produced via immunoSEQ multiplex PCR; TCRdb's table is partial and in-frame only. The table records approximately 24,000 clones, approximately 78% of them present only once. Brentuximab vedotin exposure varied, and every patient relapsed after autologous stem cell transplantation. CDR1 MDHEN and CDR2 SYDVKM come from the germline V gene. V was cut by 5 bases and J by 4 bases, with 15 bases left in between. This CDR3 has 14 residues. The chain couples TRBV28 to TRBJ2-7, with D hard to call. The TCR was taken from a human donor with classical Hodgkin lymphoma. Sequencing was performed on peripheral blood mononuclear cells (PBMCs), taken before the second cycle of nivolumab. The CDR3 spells CASSPKFAVYEQYF. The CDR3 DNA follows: TGTGCCAGCAGTCCCAAATTCGCAGTATACGAGCAGTACTTC.